The 8 T cell receptor beta chains below were found in one sample sequenced in a study of post-analysis software for immune sequencing data. Notes on the study in general: Among a few TRBV segments more frequent in patients than controls were TRBV5-6, TRBV5-1 and TRBV20-1.

TCR beta libraries were prepared from cDNA with unique molecular identifiers. TCRdb fed the PCR reads into MiXCR, producing one record per CDR3 protein. In the table there are roughly 540,000 distinct CDR3 sequences, approximately 31% of which are singletons. No cognate antigen is known for these TCRs. The sequenced sample was blood. The receptor set was obtained from a girl aged 2-17 years with multiple sclerosis.

The chain links TRBV6-5 to TRBJ1-1; 7 bases line up with TRBD1. CDR1 is MNHEY, CDR2 SVGAGI, per germline. The CDR3 runs to 14 residues. Trimming removed 6 bases from V and 9 bases from J; junction bases left unmatched: 13. CDR3 in amino acids: CASRLSSGGVKAFF. The CDR3 DNA reads TGTGCCAGCAGACTTTCCTCAGGGGGAGTTAAAGCTTTCTTT.

This chain links TRBV10-3 with TRBJ2-5, with D maybe TRBD1 (6 bases). V shed 7 bases and J shed 5 bases, with 23 bases lying between them. Germline V gives CDR1 ENHRY, CDR2 SYGVKD. This CDR3 is 16 amino acids long. The CDR3 sequence: CAIKASPGQLEETQYF. CDR3 nucleotide sequence: TGTGCCATCAAAGCTTCCCCCGGACAGTTAGAGGAGACCCAGTACTTC.

The rearrangement uses TRBV20-1 and TRBJ2-7, with 8 bases fitting TRBD1. The CDR3 covers 12 residues. With V trimmed by 6 bases and J by 5 bases, 6 bases remained unmatched. Per germline, CDR1 DFQATT and CDR2 SNEGSKA (reference sequence). CDR3 coding DNA: TGCAGTGCCCAACAGGGGGTCCACGAGCAGTACTTC. It is translated as CSAQQGVHEQYF.

There are a few counts of this clonotype. This sequence joins TRBV29-1 and TRBJ2-1, with 7 bases that match TRBD2. Looked up from germline, CDR1 is SQVTM and CDR2 is ANQGSEA. The V segment lost 7 bases and the J segment 9 bases; nucleotides outside the gene matches: 12. This CDR3 has 13 amino acids. The CDR3, as DNA: TGCAGCGCACGTAGGGCGGGGGTCGGTGAGCAGTTCTTC. Its translation is CSARRAGVGEQFF.

As for this clonotype: A much larger clone is a single base away; this may be a read error. The chain recombines TRBV5-1 with TRBJ2-3; 7 nucleotides line up with TRBD2. The CDR3 runs 15 residues. Germline assignment: CDR1 SGHRS and CDR2 YFSETQ. CDR3 DNA sequence: TGCGCCAGCGGCTTGGGCGGGGGTACTGCAGATACGCAGTATTTT. Amino acids: CASGLGGGTADTQYF.

The chain links TRBV7-2 to TRBJ2-3, with a weak D call TRBD2 (6 bases). Deletions cut 5 bases from V and 2 bases from J, with 17 bases between. CDR1 and CDR2 (germline): SGHTA, FQGNSA. The CDR3 contains 16 residues. The CDR3 loop reads CASSDERAGITDTQYF. The CDR3 coding sequence is TGTGCCAGCAGCGACGAGAGGGCGGGGATCACAGATACGCAGTATTTT. The full variable domain, in which reference TRBV7-2 and TRBJ2-3 provide the parts outside the CDR3, is GAGVSQSPSNKVTEKGKDVELRCDPISGHTALYWYRQSLGQGLEFLIYFQGNSAPDKSGLPSDRFSAERTGGSVSTLTIQRTQQEDSAVYLCASSDERAGITDTQYFGPGTRLTVL.

There are a few counts of this clonotype. The CDR3 protein is CSASQNWDTQYF. CDR3 nucleotide sequence: TGCAGTGCTTCCCAGAACTGGGATACGCAGTATTTT. The V and J genes are TRBV20-1 and TRBJ2-3, with D hard to call. Germline CDR1 reads DFQATT; CDR2 reads SNEGSKA (reference sequence). The CDR3 runs 12 residues. Trimming took 5 bases from V and 6 from J, leaving 12 bases between them.

Only a few counts were recorded for this clonotype. The J gene is TRBJ1-1, the V gene TRBV20-1, with a possible D match to TRBD1 (5 bases). In germline, CDR1 is DFQATT, CDR2 SNEGSKA (reference sequence). V was clipped by 6 bases and J by 5 bases, with 19 bases between them. This CDR3 spans 14 amino acids. The CDR3 protein is CSAVEDTAATEAFF. The CDR3 DNA sequence: TGCAGTGCCGTAGAGGACACCGCGGCAACTGAAGCTTTCTTT.